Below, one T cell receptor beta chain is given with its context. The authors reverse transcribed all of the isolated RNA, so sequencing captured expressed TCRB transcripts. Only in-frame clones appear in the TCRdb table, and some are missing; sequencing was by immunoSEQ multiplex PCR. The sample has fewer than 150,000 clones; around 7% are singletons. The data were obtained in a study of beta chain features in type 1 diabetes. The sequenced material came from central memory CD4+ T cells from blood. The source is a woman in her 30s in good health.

DNA for the CDR3: TGCGCCAGCAGCTTAAGGCGACAGGGTGAGGAGCAGTACTTC. Amino acid sequence: CASSLRRQGEEQYF. This chain connects TRBV5-1 to TRBJ2-7; 7 bases align to TRBD1. This CDR3 has 14 residues. Looked up from germline, CDR1 is SGHRS and CDR2 is YFSETQ. V lost 2 bases, J lost 7 bases, and 9 bases stayed unmatched.